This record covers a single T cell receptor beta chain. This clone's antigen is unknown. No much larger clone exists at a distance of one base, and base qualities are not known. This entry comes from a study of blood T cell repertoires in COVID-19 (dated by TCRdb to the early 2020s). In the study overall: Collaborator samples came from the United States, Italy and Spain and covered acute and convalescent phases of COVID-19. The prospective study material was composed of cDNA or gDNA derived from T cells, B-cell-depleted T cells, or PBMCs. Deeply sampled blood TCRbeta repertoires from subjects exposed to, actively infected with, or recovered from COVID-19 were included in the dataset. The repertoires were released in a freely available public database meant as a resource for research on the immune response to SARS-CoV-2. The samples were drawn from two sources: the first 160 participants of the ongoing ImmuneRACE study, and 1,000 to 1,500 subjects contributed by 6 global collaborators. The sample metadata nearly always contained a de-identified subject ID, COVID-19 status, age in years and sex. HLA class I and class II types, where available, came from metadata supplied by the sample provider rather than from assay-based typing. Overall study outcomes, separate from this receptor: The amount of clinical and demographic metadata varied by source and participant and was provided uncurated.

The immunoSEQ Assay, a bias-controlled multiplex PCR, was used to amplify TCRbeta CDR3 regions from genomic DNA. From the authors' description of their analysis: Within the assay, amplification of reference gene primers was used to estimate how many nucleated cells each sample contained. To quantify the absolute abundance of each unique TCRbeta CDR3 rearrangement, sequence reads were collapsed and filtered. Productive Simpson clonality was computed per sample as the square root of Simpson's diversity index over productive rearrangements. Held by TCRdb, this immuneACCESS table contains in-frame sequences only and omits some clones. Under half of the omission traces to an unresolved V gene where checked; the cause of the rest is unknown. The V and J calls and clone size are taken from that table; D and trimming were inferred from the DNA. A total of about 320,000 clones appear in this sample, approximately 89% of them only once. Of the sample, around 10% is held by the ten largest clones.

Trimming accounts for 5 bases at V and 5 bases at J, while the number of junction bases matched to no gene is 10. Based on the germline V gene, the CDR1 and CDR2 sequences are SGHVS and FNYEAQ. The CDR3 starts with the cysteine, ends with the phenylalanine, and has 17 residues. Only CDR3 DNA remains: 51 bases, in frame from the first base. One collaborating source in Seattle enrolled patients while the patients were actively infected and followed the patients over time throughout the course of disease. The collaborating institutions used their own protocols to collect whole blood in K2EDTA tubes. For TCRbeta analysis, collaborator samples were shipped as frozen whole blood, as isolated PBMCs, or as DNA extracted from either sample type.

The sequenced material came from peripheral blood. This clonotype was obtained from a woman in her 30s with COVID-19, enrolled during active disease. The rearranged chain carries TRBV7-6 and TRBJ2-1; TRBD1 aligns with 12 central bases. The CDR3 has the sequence CASSNRDRGLQNNEQFF. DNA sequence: TGTGCCAGCAGCAACCGGGACAGGGGGCTCCAAAACAATGAGCAGTTCTTC.